Shown below are 16 T cell receptor beta chains from a single sample sequenced in a study of blood T cell repertoires in COVID-19. Produced via immunoSEQ multiplex PCR; TCRdb's table is partial and in-frame only. The data hold approximately 360,000 clones, with 70% to 90% observed a single time. The specimen was peripheral blood. Receptors were obtained from a man aged 35 to 55 with acute or convalescent COVID-19.

This chain's CDR3 is CASSSTGGYEQYF. The CDR3 coding sequence is TGTGCCAGCAGTTCGACAGGGGGCTACGAGCAGTACTTC. The J gene is TRBJ2-7, the V gene TRBV28; 9 bases match TRBD1. The germline V gene encodes CDR1 MDHEN and CDR2 SYDVKM. The CDR3 has 13 amino acids. V was pared by 4 bases and J by 3 bases, with 1 base of the junction left unmatched.

The chain joins TRBV15 to TRBJ1-2; 7 nucleotides line up with TRBD1. CDR1 and CDR2 from the germline V gene are LNHNV and YYDKDF (reference sequence). The ends lost 2 bases at V and 6 bases at J; junction bases unmatched: 6. The CDR3 runs to 14 residues. CDR3 sequence (DNA): TGTGCCACCAGCAGATTACAGGGGCAGGATGGCTACACCTTC. It is translated as CATSRLQGQDGYTF.

The gene calls are TRBV15 and TRBJ1-2; D is perhaps TRBD1 (6 bases). Germline lookup yields CDR1 LNHNV and CDR2 YYDKDF (reference sequence). V was pared by 0 bases and J by 1 base, with 15 bases between. This CDR3 spans 17 amino acids. The CDR3 DNA follows: TGTGCCACCAGCAGAGATGTACGGACAGAGGTTAACTATGGCTACACCTTC. It yields the protein CATSRDVRTEVNYGYTF.

The chain couples TRBV4-1 to TRBJ2-7; a weak D match, TRBD2 (5 bases). Trimming left V 1 base short and J 1 base short, with 11 bases between. Germline CDR1 reads MGHRA; CDR2 reads YSYEKL. The length of the CDR3 is 15 residues. The CDR3 DNA follows: TGCGCCAGCAGCCAAGGGCGGGCGGCTTCCTACGAGCAGTACTTC. Its protein is CASSQGRAASYEQYF.

The rearrangement joins TRBV24-1 to TRBJ2-1, with 9 bases lining up with TRBD1. After removal of 2 bases from V and 5 bases from J, the junction contained 6 bases not matched to a gene. CDR1 is KGHDR and CDR2 is SFDVKD in the germline V gene. This CDR3 contains 16 residues. In DNA form, the CDR3 reads TGTGCCACCAGTGATTCGAGGACAGGGGTAAACAATGAGCAGTTCTTC. Amino acid sequence: CATSDSRTGVNNEQFF.

Here the CDR3 reads CASSQERVTGELFF. For the CDR3, the DNA is TGTGCCAGCAGCCAGGAGCGAGTCACCGGGGAGCTGTTTTTT. The chain uses TRBV3-1 (or the pseudogene TRBV3-2) and TRBJ2-2; no firm D call. Germline CDR1 and CDR2: LGHDT and YNNKEL (reference sequence). This CDR3 spans 14 amino acids. Trimming pared 3 bases from V and 4 bases from J, leaving 9 bases between.

V usage is TRBV7-9 and J usage is TRBJ2-7, with D perhaps matching TRBD1 (6 bases). Germline V lookup: CDR1 SEHNR, CDR2 FQNEAQ (reference sequence). V lost 6 bases, J lost 2 bases, and 20 bases lay in between. This CDR3 is 16 amino acids long. The CDR3 loop reads CASRIYSDSLTYEQYF. CDR3 nucleotide sequence: TGTGCCAGCAGGATCTATTCGGACAGCCTTACCTACGAGCAGTACTTC.

The table lists this clone with a few counts. The chain uses TRBV11-2 and TRBJ2-7, with D tentatively TRBD2 (6 bases). The V end was cut by 3 bases, the J end by 0 bases, with 15 bases between. The CDR3 is made up of 16 amino acids. Germline V gene sequence: CDR1 SGHAT, CDR2 FQNNGV. The CDR3 loop is CASSFGLLKSSYEQYF. The DNA for the CDR3 is TGTGCCAGCAGCTTCGGACTACTGAAGAGCTCCTACGAGCAGTACTTC.

V is TRBV30 and J is TRBJ2-6; the D gene is possibly TRBD2 (5 bases). CDR1 GTSNPN and CDR2 SVGIG come from the germline V gene (reference sequence). The CDR3 loop spans 14 amino acids. CDR3 loop: CASEGSSGANVLTF. In DNA, the CDR3 is TGTGCATCTGAAGGGAGCTCTGGGGCCAACGTCCTGACTTTC.

The chain uses TRBV5-6 and TRBJ2-7, with 8 bases fitting TRBD1. The germline V gene encodes CDR1 SGHDT and CDR2 YYEEEE. Unmatched junction bases numbered 4, after V lost 8 bases and J lost 0 bases. The CDR3 runs 13 residues. This CDR3 reads CASTGGTSYEQYF. CDR3 DNA: TGTGCCAGTACAGGGGGGACCTCCTACGAGCAGTACTTC. Based on the CDR3 plus reference TRBV5-6 and TRBJ2-7, the full variable domain is DAGVTQSPTHLIKTRGQQVTLRCSPKSGHDTVSWYQQALGQGPQFIFQYYEEEERQRGNFPDRFSGHQFPNYSSELNVNALLLGDSALYLCASTGGTSYEQYFGPGTRLTVT.

This sequence joins TRBV5-5 and TRBJ1-2; TRBD1 agrees at 9 bases. The germline gives CDR1 SGHKS, CDR2 YYEKEE (reference sequence). The V segment lost 4 bases and the J segment 5 bases; nucleotides outside the gene matches: 12. This CDR3 spans 16 amino acids. For the CDR3, the DNA is TGTGCCAGCAGCCGATCTTCCGGGACAGGGACATATGGCTACACCTTC. Protein: CASSRSSGTGTYGYTF.

The chain joins TRBV28 to TRBJ2-2, with TRBD2 identical over 10 bases. Germline trimming cut 1 base from V and 2 bases from J; bases unmatched to any gene: 4. Per germline, CDR1 MDHEN and CDR2 SYDVKM. This CDR3 has 17 residues. The CDR3 protein is CASSLFRTSGNTGELFF. CDR3 DNA: TGTGCCAGCAGTTTATTTAGGACTAGCGGTAACACCGGGGAGCTGTTTTTT.

This chain connects TRBV18 to TRBJ1-2, with 8 nucleotides matching TRBD1. The germline V gene encodes CDR1 KGHSH and CDR2 LQKENI. With 2 bases clipped from V and 7 bases from J, the junction kept 12 bases outside the gene matches. CDR3 size: 16 residues. The DNA of the CDR3 is TGTGCCAGCTCACCAAACGAGGTCCAGGGGGCTGGTGGCTACACCTTC. The encoded protein is CASSPNEVQGAGGYTF.

This rearrangement joins TRBV3-1 (or the pseudogene TRBV3-2) to TRBJ1-2, with no clear D. From germline, CDR1 is LGHDT and CDR2 YNNKEL (reference sequence). The germline V and J ends were trimmed by 4 bases and 3 bases, with 15 bases remaining between them. The CDR3 totals 15 residues. As DNA, the CDR3 is TGTGCCAGCAGCCCCCACGAGAGGGCCTACTATGGCTACACCTTC. Residues: CASSPHERAYYGYTF.

This clone has only a few counts. J is TRBJ1-3 and V is TRBV19, with 7 bases aligning to TRBD1. The CDR3 length is 14 residues. The ends lost 4 bases at V and 2 bases at J; junction bases unmatched: 2. Germline CDR1 reads LNHDA; CDR2 reads SQIVND (reference sequence). The CDR3 region has the DNA TGTGCCAGTAGTACGGGACAGCCTGGAAACACCATATATTTT. Amino acid sequence: CASSTGQPGNTIYF. Together with reference TRBV19 and TRBJ1-3, the CDR3 gives the full variable domain: DGGITQSPKYLFRKEGQNVTLSCEQNLNHDAMYWYRQDPGQGLRLIYYSQIVNDFQKGDIAEGYSVSREKKESFPLTVTSAQKNPTAFYLCASSTGQPGNTIYFGEGSWLTVV.

The table lists this clone with a count of one. CDR3 DNA sequence: TGTGCCAGCAGTTACATTACAGGGAGTCGTGAGCAGTTCTTC. Translating it yields CASSYITGSREQFF. This chain links TRBV6-2 or TRBV6-3 with TRBJ2-1, with a weak D call TRBD1 (6 bases). Trimming took off 2 bases at V and 9 bases at J, with 14 bases between the two ends. Germline V gene sequence: CDR1 MNHEY, CDR2 SVGEGT. The CDR3 has 14 residues.